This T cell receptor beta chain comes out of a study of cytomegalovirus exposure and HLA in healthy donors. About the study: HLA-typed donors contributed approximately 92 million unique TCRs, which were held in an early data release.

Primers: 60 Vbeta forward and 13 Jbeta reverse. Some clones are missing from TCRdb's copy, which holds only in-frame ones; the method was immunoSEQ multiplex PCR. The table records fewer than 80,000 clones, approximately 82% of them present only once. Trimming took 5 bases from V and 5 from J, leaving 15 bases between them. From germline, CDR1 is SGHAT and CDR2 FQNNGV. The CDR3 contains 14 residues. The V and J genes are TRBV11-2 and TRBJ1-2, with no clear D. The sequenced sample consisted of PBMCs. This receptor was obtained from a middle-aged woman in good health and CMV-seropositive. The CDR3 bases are TGTGCCAGCAGCCCTACAACGGGAGGATATGGCTACACCTTC. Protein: CASSPTTGGYGYTF.